These 10 T cell receptor beta chains originate from one sample sequenced in a study of shared clonotypes between healthy human individuals. Sequencing used immunoSEQ multiplex PCR; TCRdb keeps in-frame clones, though not all of them. The sample consists of roughly 2,000,000 clones, about 95% of them appearing once. CD45RO negativity and positive selection for CCR7 defined naive CD8 cells, a population that excluded terminally differentiated effector memory CD45RA+ cells. The sequenced sample was naive CD8+ T cells sorted from blood. These receptors originate from a man between 18 and 29 years old in good health.

As to this clone: Other DNA sequences in the sample encode the same CDR3. DNA for the CDR3: TGTGCCAGCAGTTACAGAGGGGATACTGAAGCTTTCTTT. Encoded protein: CASSYRGDTEAFF. The rearrangement joins TRBV6-5 to TRBJ1-1; perhaps TRBD1 as D (5 bases). Trimming took 2 bases from V and 5 from J, leaving 9 bases between them. This CDR3 is built from 13 residues. The germline gives CDR1 MNHEY, CDR2 SVGAGI.

The chain employs TRBV2 and TRBJ2-3, with 14 bases lining up with TRBD2. The V gene's germline CDR1 is SNHLY and CDR2 FYNNEI. The CDR3 covers 18 residues. V gave up 1 base and J gave up 2 bases; unmatched junction bases: 5. CDR3: CASSEVGTSGGLTDTQYF. CDR3 DNA sequence: TGTGCCAGCAGTGAAGTGGGGACTAGCGGGGGCCTCACAGATACGCAGTATTTT. Full variable domain (rest looked up from reference TRBV2 and TRBJ2-3): EPEVTQTPSHQVTQMGQEVILRCVPISNHLYFYWYRQILGQKVEFLVSFYNNEISEKSEIFDDQFSVERPDGSNFTLKIRSTKLEDSAMYFCASSEVGTSGGLTDTQYFGPGTRLTVL.

The count of this clone is one. The J gene is TRBJ1-4, the V gene TRBV4-1; 7 nucleotides align to TRBD1. This CDR3 is 20 amino acids long. Per the germline V gene, CDR1 is MGHRA and CDR2 is YSYEKL. Losses at the gene ends were 3 bases for V and 0 bases for J; bases not matched to a gene: 16. DNA of the CDR3: TGCGCCAGCAGCCAGAAAACCGGGACAGTTAGCACTTCAACTAATGAAAAACTGTTTTTT. Protein product: CASSQKTGTVSTSTNEKLFF.

Note on this clone: Other DNA variants within this sample encode the same CDR3. The CDR3 here is CASSLEGIYGYTF. In nucleotides, the CDR3 is TGTGCCAGCAGCTTGGAGGGAATCTATGGCTACACCTTC. V is TRBV5-6 and J is TRBJ1-2; D not certain. The CDR3 is 13 amino acids. Germline V gene data show CDR1 as SGHDT and CDR2 as YYEEEE. With 0 bases removed from V and 4 bases from J, the gap between germline ends came to 7 bases.

For the CDR3, the DNA is TGCGCCAGCAGCCAAGTCATAGACAGAACAGATACGCAGTATTTT. Amino acid sequence: CASSQVIDRTDTQYF. This rearrangement joins TRBV4-3 to TRBJ2-3; weak D call: TRBD1 (5 bases). CDR1 is LGHNA and CDR2 is YSLEER in the germline V gene. V dropped 1 base and J dropped 3 bases, with 11 bases sitting between them. The CDR3 length is 15 residues.

V and J are TRBV2 and TRBJ2-7; perhaps TRBD2 as D (5 bases). The V gene's germline CDR1 is SNHLY and CDR2 FYNNEI. Trimming removed 6 bases at V and 11 bases at J, with 26 bases between. This CDR3 comprises 15 residues. The CDR3 here is CASRQSQEVPHWEYF. The CDR3 nucleotides are TGTGCCAGCAGACAGAGTCAGGAGGTCCCGCACTGGGAGTACTTC. Drawing the rest from reference TRBV2 and TRBJ2-7, the complete variable domain is EPEVTQTPSHQVTQMGQEVILRCVPISNHLYFYWYRQILGQKVEFLVSFYNNEISEKSEIFDDQFSVERPDGSNFTLKIRSTKLEDSAMYFCASRQSQEVPHWEYFGPGTRLTVT.

CDR3 in amino acids: CASSQDSVWPTEAFF. Here the CDR3 DNA reads TGTGCCAGCAGCCAAGACTCGGTCTGGCCCACTGAAGCTTTCTTT. This chain connects TRBV14 to TRBJ1-1; D unclear. The CDR3 consists of 15 residues. The germline V and J ends were trimmed by 0 bases and 4 bases, with 12 bases remaining between them. Per the germline V gene, CDR1 is SGHDN and CDR2 is FVKESK. Complete variable domain (other parts from reference TRBV14 and TRBJ1-1): EAGVTQFPSHSVIEKGQTVTLRCDPISGHDNLYWYRRVMGKEIKFLLHFVKESKQDESGMPNNRFLAERTGGTYSTLKVQPAELEDSGVYFCASSQDSVWPTEAFFGQGTRLTVV.

The rearrangement links TRBV7-9 to TRBJ2-5; 12 bases agree with TRBD2. CDR1 is SEHNR, CDR2 FQNEAQ, per germline (reference sequence). This CDR3 spans 17 amino acids. V lost 5 bases and J lost 2; bases outside the gene matches: 9. The CDR3 is CASSLKGLAGFQETQYF. CDR3 coding DNA: TGTGCCAGCAGCCTAAAAGGACTAGCGGGGTTTCAAGAGACCCAGTACTTC.

Turning to this clone: The same CDR3 is also encoded by other DNA sequences in this sample. The genes are TRBV27 and TRBJ2-7; D is undetermined. The germline gives CDR1 MNHEY, CDR2 SMNVEV (reference sequence). V lost 2 bases and J lost 0, with 5 bases in between. The CDR3 runs 13 residues. The DNA for the CDR3 is TGTGCCAGCAGTTTAACCAACTCCTACGAGCAGTACTTC. Its translation is CASSLTNSYEQYF.

This chain joins TRBV5-6 and TRBJ1-2; 7 nucleotides agree with TRBD1. The CDR3 extends over 14 amino acids. J was trimmed by 5 bases and V by 5 bases; bases with no gene match: 9. From germline, CDR1 is SGHDT and CDR2 YYEEEE. The CDR3 is CASSYQGVEYGYTF. CDR3 coding DNA: TGTGCCAGCAGTTATCAGGGGGTAGAGTATGGCTACACCTTC.